These 22 T cell receptor beta chains were all obtained from the same sample, sequenced in a study of blood T cell repertoires in COVID-19. Generated by immunoSEQ multiplex PCR, the TCRdb table keeps only in-frame clones and is missing some. The sample consists of hundreds of thousands of clones, roughly 86% of them appearing once. The material sequenced was peripheral blood. These receptors were collected from a human donor in a cohort sampled during active COVID-19.

The chain employs TRBV7-5 and TRBJ2-7; TRBD1 is the table's D call, not checked against the DNA. TRBV7-5 is marked as a pseudogene. The CDR3 extends over 17 amino acids. The CDR3 nucleotides are TGTGCCAGAAGCCTACAGGGAGTACAGGGGGTGCTTCCCGAGCAGTACTTC. This sequence encodes CARSLQGVQGVLPEQYF.

The CDR3 protein is CSASLASGMSVEQYF. The CDR3 coding sequence is TGCAGTGCTAGTCTTGCTAGCGGGATGAGTGTCGAGCAGTACTTC. The V and J genes are TRBV20-1 and TRBJ2-7; 9 nucleotides match TRBD2. Germline CDR1 and CDR2: DFQATT and SNEGSKA (reference sequence). The trim removed 3 bases at V and 6 bases at J, leaving 12 bases unmatched. The CDR3 covers 15 residues.

J is TRBJ2-1 and V is TRBV10-3; 9 nucleotides align to TRBD1. Germline V gene lookup returns CDR1 ENHRY and CDR2 SYGVKD. The junction had 8 bases not matched to a gene; V was cut back by 4 bases and J by 7 bases. The CDR3 is 15 amino acids. The CDR3 loop is CAISGGTGLVNEQFF. DNA of the CDR3: TGTGCCATCAGTGGTGGGACAGGGTTGGTAAATGAGCAGTTCTTC.

This chain joins TRBV5-1 and TRBJ1-4, with 11 bases aligning to TRBD1. Germline CDR1 SGHRS, CDR2 YFSETQ. The V segment lost 0 bases and the J segment 5 bases; nucleotides outside the gene matches: 6. The CDR3 is 17 residues long. The CDR3 bases are TGCGCCAGCAGCTTGGTGTATCGGGACAGGGGGAATGAAAAACTGTTTTTT. It encodes CASSLVYRDRGNEKLFF.

The V gene is TRBV11-2, the J gene TRBJ2-2, with TRBD2 identical over 7 bases. The germline CDR1 and CDR2 sequences are SGHAT and FQNNGV. V was clipped by 5 bases and J by 0 bases; unmatched bases: 6. This CDR3 comprises 16 residues. CDR3 DNA sequence: TGTGCCAGCAGCGGTAGCGGGCGACCGAACACCGGGGAGCTGTTTTTT. Translated, it gives CASSGSGRPNTGELFF.

The V and J genes are TRBV5-6 and TRBJ1-1, with TRBD1 matching 12 bases. Trimming at V came to 3 bases and at J to 5 bases, leaving 5 bases not matched to a gene. This CDR3 has 15 amino acids. Germline CDR1 and CDR2: SGHDT and YYEEEE. CDR3 sequence: CASSSGTGGWTEAFF. CDR3 bases: TGTGCCAGCAGCTCGGGGACAGGGGGCTGGACTGAAGCTTTCTTT. Combining the CDR3 with reference TRBV5-6 and TRBJ1-1 gives the whole variable domain DAGVTQSPTHLIKTRGQQVTLRCSPKSGHDTVSWYQQALGQGPQFIFQYYEEEERQRGNFPDRFSGHQFPNYSSELNVNALLLGDSALYLCASSSGTGGWTEAFFGQGTRLTVV.

This chain joins TRBV19 and TRBJ1-2; D is ambiguous. V lost 8 bases and J lost 3, with 16 bases in between. Germline V lookup: CDR1 LNHDA, CDR2 SQIVND (reference sequence). The CDR3 has 14 residues. Here the CDR3 DNA reads TGTGCCAGTCAGGACTCACCCGCCTACTATGGCTACACCTTC. Translation: CASQDSPAYYGYTF.

The chain joins TRBV19 to TRBJ2-2; weak D call: TRBD2 (6 bases). Germline values: CDR1 LNHDA, CDR2 SQIVND (reference sequence). The CDR3 covers 15 residues. V was clipped by 4 bases and J by 4 bases, with 13 bases between them. The CDR3, as DNA: TGTGCCAGTAGTACCCCTAGCGCCCTCACCGGGGAGCTGTTTTTT. Residues: CASSTPSALTGELFF.

J is TRBJ2-7 and V is TRBV4-1; 9 bases fit TRBD2. The CDR3 is made up of 19 amino acids. Germline V lookup: CDR1 MGHRA, CDR2 YSYEKL. V lost 1 base and J lost 1; bases outside the gene matches: 14. CDR3 nucleotide sequence: TGCGCCAGCAGCCAAGGTATGCGGGAGGGGCCAGGTCGATCCTACGAGCAGTACTTC. Translated, it gives CASSQGMREGPGRSYEQYF.

The rearrangement links TRBV4-1 to TRBJ1-5; TRBD1 is a possible D gene (5 bases). Germline V gene data show CDR1 as MGHRA and CDR2 as YSYEKL. Trimming pared 2 bases from V and 6 bases from J, leaving 8 bases between. The CDR3 has 13 residues. The CDR3 spells CASSQIGVQPQHF. CDR3 coding DNA: TGCGCCAGCAGCCAAATAGGGGTTCAGCCCCAGCATTTT.

The rearrangement uses TRBV28 and TRBJ2-7, with 9 positions matching TRBD1. CDR1 and CDR2 from the germline V gene are MDHEN and SYDVKM. CDR3 length: 14 residues. Trimming took 8 bases from V and 2 from J; bases not matched to a gene: 7. The CDR3 region has the DNA TGTGCCAGCGGCCAACGGGACAGGGCCTACGAGCAGTACTTC. This gives the protein CASGQRDRAYEQYF.

This clone was observed a few times. V usage is TRBV10-1 and J usage is TRBJ2-2; perhaps TRBD1 as D (5 bases). The CDR3 loop spans 16 amino acids. V was shortened by 0 bases and J by 4 bases, with 12 bases between the two germline ends. CDR1 is WNHNN and CDR2 is SYGVQD in the germline V gene (reference sequence). The CDR3 loop reads CASSESPDSSTGELFF. The CDR3 DNA reads TGCGCCAGCAGTGAGTCCCCCGACAGTTCCACCGGGGAGCTGTTTTTT.

The gene calls are TRBV27 and TRBJ2-7, with a possible D match to TRBD2 (5 bases). Germline loops: CDR1 MNHEY, CDR2 SMNVEV (reference sequence). The CDR3 runs 13 residues. Trimming took off 3 bases at V and 6 bases at J, with 12 bases between the two ends. The CDR3 sequence: CASSLASFGEQYF. The DNA of the CDR3 is TGTGCCAGCAGTTTGGCTAGCTTCGGCGAGCAGTACTTC.

The chain joins TRBV28 to TRBJ2-6; tentatively, D is TRBD2 (6 bases). Germline CDR1 reads MDHEN; CDR2 reads SYDVKM. This CDR3 region has 17 residues. V was shortened by 6 bases and J by 0 bases, with 15 bases between the two germline ends. CDR3 in amino acids: CASSPPRLGSGANVLTF. CDR3 nucleotides: TGTGCCAGCAGCCCGCCGAGACTAGGCTCTGGGGCCAACGTCCTGACTTTC.

The chain joins TRBV7-9 to TRBJ2-7; maybe TRBD2 (5 bases). The CDR3 runs 13 residues. Trimming took 1 base from V and 9 from J, leaving 13 bases between them. Germline V gene lookup returns CDR1 SEHNR and CDR2 FQNEAQ (reference sequence). CDR3 coding DNA: TGTGCCAGCAGCTTAGTCGGGGATCGGGGGCAGTACTTC. As protein: CASSLVGDRGQYF.

The chain employs TRBV4-3 and TRBJ1-2; 7 bases align to TRBD1. After removal of 3 bases from V and 4 bases from J, the junction contained 8 bases not matched to a gene. The germline V gene encodes CDR1 LGHNA and CDR2 YSLEER. CDR3 length equals 15 residues. The CDR3 loop is CASSHTRGSPYGYTF. As DNA, the CDR3 is TGCGCCAGCAGCCATACCAGGGGGAGCCCCTATGGCTACACCTTC.

DNA of the CDR3: TGTGCCAGTAGTATAGGGAGAAATGGCTACACCTTC. Amino acid sequence: CASSIGRNGYTF. The chain recombines TRBV19 with TRBJ1-2; D is undetermined. The V end lost 1 base, the J end lost 6 bases, and 6 bases lay between the germline ends. CDR3 size: 12 residues. Germline loops: CDR1 LNHDA, CDR2 SQIVND (reference sequence).

The chain recombines TRBV18 with TRBJ2-5; TRBD2 matches at 10 bases. CDR1 KGHSH and CDR2 LQKENI come from the germline V gene. Unmatched junction bases numbered 8, after V lost 1 base and J lost 0 bases. The CDR3 runs to 18 residues. CDR3: CASSPLASGSLYQETQYF. CDR3 DNA sequence: TGTGCCAGCTCACCACTGGCTAGCGGGAGTCTTTACCAAGAGACCCAGTACTTC.

The V call is TRBV29-1, the J call TRBJ1-1, with 9 bases fitting TRBD1. The V and J ends lost 6 bases and 3 bases, in that order; junction bases with no gene match: 17. Germline CDR1 is SQVTM and CDR2 is ANQGSEA. The CDR3 covers 17 residues. The CDR3 loop is CSVPSTLTGGADTEAFF. The CDR3, as DNA: TGCAGCGTGCCCTCAACTTTAACAGGGGGCGCGGACACTGAAGCTTTCTTT.

This clone came up many times. The V and J genes are TRBV5-1 and TRBJ2-1; TRBD2 agrees at 12 bases. Germline lookup yields CDR1 SGHRS and CDR2 YFSETQ. This CDR3 is built from 15 residues. V was pared by 1 base and J by 6 bases, with 2 bases of the junction left unmatched. The CDR3 loop is CASSLTSGGSNEQFF. The CDR3 DNA sequence: TGCGCCAGCAGCTTGACTAGCGGGGGGAGCAATGAGCAGTTCTTC.

The gene calls are TRBV4-3 and TRBJ1-2, with TRBD1 matching 8 bases. J gave up 7 bases and V 2 bases, and 9 bases lay outside the gene matches. There are 15 residues in the CDR3. CDR1 and CDR2 (germline): LGHNA, YSLEER. CDR3 residues: CASSQPGQGEVGYTF. As DNA, the CDR3 is TGCGCCAGCAGCCAACCTGGACAGGGTGAAGTTGGCTACACCTTC.

This clone was observed a few times. DNA of the CDR3: TGTGCCAGCAGGGACAGGGAGGGTCAGCCCCAGCATTTT. It codes for CASRDREGQPQHF. The chain uses TRBV2 and TRBJ1-5, with 8 positions matching TRBD1. Germline-derived CDR1 and CDR2 are SNHLY and FYNNEI. CDR3 length equals 13 residues. The trim removed 6 bases at V and 6 bases at J, leaving 4 bases unmatched. Based on the CDR3 plus reference TRBV2 and TRBJ1-5, the full variable domain is EPEVTQTPSHQVTQMGQEVILRCVPISNHLYFYWYRQILGQKVEFLVSFYNNEISEKSEIFDDQFSVERPDGSNFTLKIRSTKLEDSAMYFCASRDREGQPQHFGDGTRLSIL.